This T cell receptor (beta chain) derives from a study of T-cell memory formation after mild COVID-19. Overall study findings and caveats: SARS-CoV-2 specificity of second-wave clones peaking day 37 was unconfirmed.

cDNA libraries for TCR alpha and TCR beta, carrying sample barcodes and UMIs, came from 5'RACE with constant-segment primers. One entry per CDR3 protein, called by TCRdb with MiXCR from the 5' RACE reads. Here the sample spans 400,000 or so distinct CDR3 sequences, 20% to 25% being singletons. This clonotype was counted only a few times. Its matching antigen is unknown. This TCR came from an adult woman who had mild COVID-19 (a few samples of this study predate the infection). Cell type and time point are not known. Material for sequencing was PBMCs or a T cell subset sorted from them (not recorded which).

The CDR3 protein is CASSLVQGPTDTQYF. CDR3 in DNA: TGCGCCAGCAGCTTGGTTCAGGGACCCACAGATACGCAGTATTTT. The chain couples TRBV5-1 to TRBJ2-3; D might be TRBD1 or TRBD2, each matching 5 bases. CDR1 SGHRS and CDR2 YFSETQ come from the germline V gene. The CDR3 spans 15 residues. With 0 bases removed from V and 2 bases from J, the gap between germline ends came to 10 bases.